The 27 T cell receptor beta chains below were found in one sample sequenced in a study of blood T cells in healthy people across ages. Primers used in a second PCR of about 6 to 12 cycles were a sample-barcoded 5' primer and a J-beta primer mix. From the 5' RACE reads, TCRdb called clonotypes with MiXCR, one entry per CDR3 protein. The sample contains about 650,000 distinct CDR3 sequences, about 30% of which appear only once. The sample consisted of blood. The receptors originated from a woman of 80 years or more in good health.

This clonotype has ten or more counts. The chain uses TRBV5-1 and TRBJ2-3, with D possibly being TRBD1 (6 bases). This CDR3 region has 16 residues. Germline lookup yields CDR1 SGHRS and CDR2 YFSETQ. Trimming shortened V by 2 bases and J by 1 base, and 14 bases separated the two germline ends. The CDR3 here is CASSLQGPKGTDTQYF. The CDR3 DNA reads TGCGCCAGCAGCTTACAGGGCCCAAAAGGCACAGATACGCAGTATTTT.

This chain connects TRBV3-1 to TRBJ1-5, with D uncertain. The germline gives CDR1 LGHDT, CDR2 YNNKEL (reference sequence). The CDR3 extends over 13 amino acids. V shed 0 bases and J shed 7 bases, with 7 bases lying between them. The DNA of the CDR3 is TGTGCCAGCAGCCAAGATCTCCTACAGCCCCAGCATTTT. Translating it yields CASSQDLLQPQHF.

With regard to this clonotype: This could be a read error, since a much larger clone is one nucleotide away. The V call is TRBV4-3, the J call TRBJ2-4; 9 bases agree with TRBD1. The DNA end lines up better with TRBJ2-7; the J call may be wrong. CDR1 LGHNA and CDR2 YSLEER come from the germline V gene. The CDR3 has 16 residues. CDR3 sequence: CASSQDRGTGSYEQYF. CDR3 nucleotides: TGCGCCAGCAGCCAAGATAGGGGGACAGGGAGTTACGAGCAGTACTTC.

V usage is TRBV7-9 and J usage is TRBJ2-5; D is unclear. The CDR3 has 15 residues. Trimming left V 0 bases short and J 5 bases short, with 13 bases between. In germline, CDR1 is SEHNR, CDR2 FQNEAQ (reference sequence). CDR3 bases: TGTGCCAGCAGCTTAGCGCAGGCCCCCGGGGAGACCCAGTACTTC. Its translation is CASSLAQAPGETQYF.

This rearrangement joins TRBV20-1 to TRBJ2-3; 8 nucleotides line up with TRBD2. Trimming took 7 bases from V and 3 from J; bases not matched to a gene: 6. The CDR3 is made up of 13 amino acids. From germline, CDR1 is DFQATT and CDR2 SNEGSKA (reference sequence). The CDR3 protein is CSVSGGGTDTQYF. As DNA, the CDR3 is TGCAGTGTCAGCGGCGGGGGGACAGATACGCAGTATTTT.

This clonotype was counted once. Germline is not matched at one junction end, which may reflect a read error. The gene calls are TRBV12-3 or TRBV12-4 and TRBJ2-3; 7 bases are shared with TRBD1. The CDR3 spans 15 residues. The CDR3 region is CASSFRTGSTDAQYF. The CDR3 DNA follows: TGTGCCAGCAGTTTTCGGACAGGAAGCACAGATGCGCAGTATTTT.

The chain has TRBV7-6 and TRBJ2-5; 7 bases are shared with TRBD1. V was pared by 5 bases and J by 6 bases, with 12 bases of the junction left unmatched. CDR3 length: 15 residues. Germline CDR1 reads SGHVS; CDR2 reads FNYEAQ. The CDR3 is CASSPGDRQGQTQYF. As DNA, the CDR3 is TGTGCCAGCAGCCCAGGCGATCGACAGGGCCAGACCCAGTACTTC.

The chain combines TRBV5-1 with TRBJ2-7; TRBD1 or TRBD2 may be the D gene (5 bases each). V was pared by 1 base and J by 0 bases, with 11 bases between. The CDR3 spans 15 residues. Germline values: CDR1 SGHRS, CDR2 YFSETQ. The CDR3 DNA sequence: TGCGCCAGCAGCTTGCGTCCAGGGAGCTCCTACGAGCAGTACTTC. This sequence encodes CASSLRPGSSYEQYF.

There are many counts of this clonotype. This chain links TRBV6-2 or TRBV6-3 with TRBJ2-4, with a possible D match to TRBD1 (5 bases). CDR3 length equals 14 residues. From germline, CDR1 is MNHEY and CDR2 SVGEGT. The V gene lost 2 bases and the J gene lost 6 bases, with 11 bases spanning the gap. The CDR3 region is CASSYKGWRNIQYF. The CDR3 DNA follows: TGTGCCAGCAGTTACAAGGGGTGGAGAAACATTCAGTACTTC.

Concerning this clonotype itself: This clone may be a read error of a much larger clone one base away. The chain joins TRBV2 to TRBJ2-5; 7 bases are a match to TRBD2. Trimming at V came to 3 bases and at J to 11 bases, leaving 12 bases not matched to a gene. The CDR3 consists of 14 residues. CDR1 and CDR2 (germline): SNHLY, FYNNEI. The DNA of the CDR3 is TGTGCCAGCAGTGATTCGGGGGGAGTCAATGAGCAGTACTTC. Protein sequence: CASSDSGGVNEQYF.

The chain has TRBV4-3 and TRBJ1-3, with D possibly matching TRBD1 (5 bases). The CDR3 contains 14 residues. The germline V and J ends were trimmed by 7 bases and 8 bases, with 18 bases remaining between them. CDR1 is LGHNA, CDR2 YSLEER, per germline. CDR3 nucleotides: TGCGCCAGCAAGGACCAGACAGCGTCGGACACCATATATTTT. Its protein is CASKDQTASDTIYF.

Turning to this clonotype: Just one base apart from a much larger clone, this may be a read error. The chain recombines TRBV6-6 with TRBJ2-3; D remains ambiguous. Per germline, CDR1 MNHNY and CDR2 SVGAGI (reference sequence). This CDR3 region has 12 residues. The CDR3 spells CTSTESTDTQYF. The CDR3, as DNA: TGTACCAGCACGGAGAGCACAGATACGCAGTATTTT.

This clonotype was counted many times. The chain carries TRBV20-1 and TRBJ1-1; tentatively, D is TRBD1 (6 bases). Germline CDR1 DFQATT, CDR2 SNEGSKA (reference sequence). Trimming took off 1 base at V and 4 bases at J, with 10 bases between the two ends. This CDR3 has 13 residues. The CDR3 sequence: CSARVWGPTEAFF. Here the CDR3 DNA reads TGCAGTGCTAGAGTTTGGGGGCCCACTGAAGCTTTCTTT.

The chain is built from TRBV5-1 and TRBJ2-7; D is possibly TRBD1 (6 bases). Trimming took off 0 bases at V and 2 bases at J, with 9 bases between the two ends. The CDR3 is 14 amino acids. Germline V lookup: CDR1 SGHRS, CDR2 YFSETQ. Here the CDR3 DNA reads TGCGCCAGCAGCTTGGCCGGGACACCCTACGAGCAGTACTTC. Residues: CASSLAGTPYEQYF.

The gene calls are TRBV20-1 and TRBJ1-2; 8 bases line up with TRBD1. The CDR3 extends over 17 amino acids. Trimming cost V 5 bases and J 4 bases; bases outside gene matches: 18. CDR1 DFQATT and CDR2 SNEGSKA come from the germline V gene (reference sequence). In DNA form, the CDR3 reads TGCAGTGCTCCTATTTTCACAGGGGGTTTGAGCCTCTATGGCTACACCTTC. This sequence encodes CSAPIFTGGLSLYGYTF.

J is TRBJ2-7 and V is TRBV5-1, with no clear D. This CDR3 contains 16 residues. CDR1 and CDR2 from the germline V gene are SGHRS and YFSETQ. Trimming took 4 bases from V and 3 from J, leaving 20 bases between them. As DNA, the CDR3 is TGCGCCAGCAGCGCATCCTCAGAATTCGGCCTCTACGAGCAGTACTTC. Protein: CASSASSEFGLYEQYF.

This clonotype was seen many times. The genes are TRBV5-6 and TRBJ2-4, with unresolved D. Deletions cut 2 bases from V and 7 bases from J, with 10 bases between. Germline-derived CDR1 and CDR2 are SGHDT and YYEEEE. The CDR3 consists of 13 residues. In DNA form, the CDR3 reads TGTGCCAGCAGCTTATCAGGCCCTAACATTCAGTACTTC. It is translated as CASSLSGPNIQYF.

In the case of this clonotype: A single base separates this from a much larger clone, so it may be a read error. CDR3: CASSPYTDYGNTF. Written as DNA, the CDR3 is TGTGCCAGCAGTCCCTACACAGACTATGGCAACACCTTC. The chain couples TRBV28 to TRBJ1-2; D gene ambiguous. Germline V lookup: CDR1 MDHEN, CDR2 SYDVKM. The CDR3 is made up of 13 amino acids.

The chain couples TRBV7-3 to TRBJ1-6, with D maybe TRBD1 (5 bases). V was clipped by 1 base and J by 8 bases, with 21 bases between them. The CDR3 loop spans 18 amino acids. CDR1 and CDR2 from the germline V gene are SGHTA and FQGTGA. In nucleotides, the CDR3 is TGTGCCAGCAGCTTAAAACCCCCTGGGGACGGTGGGCATTCACCCCTCCACTTT. This translates into CASSLKPPGDGGHSPLHF.

This clonotype was recorded many times. The chain is built from TRBV6-5 and TRBJ2-1; 8 bases align to TRBD1. V shed 3 bases, J shed 10 bases, and the junction held 5 bases outside the gene matches. Per germline, CDR1 MNHEY and CDR2 SVGAGI. The CDR3 has 13 residues. The CDR3 is CASSYQGAQEQFF. The CDR3 DNA reads as TGTGCCAGCAGTTATCAGGGGGCCCAAGAGCAGTTCTTC.

This clonotype was seen repeatedly, ten times or more. The chain uses TRBV20-1 and TRBJ2-1; maybe TRBD2 (6 bases). This CDR3 comprises 15 residues. The ends were cut back, 6 bases at V and 1 base at J, with 16 bases in the middle. Germline CDR1 DFQATT, CDR2 SNEGSKA (reference sequence). CDR3: CSADGVGGSYNEQFF. Written as DNA, the CDR3 is TGCAGTGCCGACGGTGTGGGGGGTTCCTACAATGAGCAGTTCTTC.

Concerning this clonotype itself: This may come from a read error, since a much larger clone is one base off. The chain is built from TRBV6-6 and TRBJ1-2; D is unresolved. Per the germline V gene, CDR1 is MNHNY and CDR2 is SVGAGI (reference sequence). CDR3 size: 14 residues. The CDR3 DNA follows: TGTGCCGGCAGTTATTTGACGGGCCCTGGAGGCTACACCTTC. Translating it yields CAGSYLTGPGGYTF.

This clonotype came up many times. The rearrangement uses TRBV28 and TRBJ2-1; 14 nucleotides align to TRBD2. The trim removed 6 bases at V and 8 bases at J, leaving 3 bases unmatched. The CDR3 length is 14 residues. Per the germline V gene, CDR1 is MDHEN and CDR2 is SYDVKM. This chain's CDR3 is CASSRLAGGHEQFF. The CDR3, as DNA: TGTGCCAGCAGCCGACTAGCGGGGGGGCATGAGCAGTTCTTC.

In this sample, this clonotype turned up many times. V is TRBV27 and J is TRBJ2-1; D is undetermined. The CDR3 length is 16 residues. CDR1 MNHEY and CDR2 SMNVEV come from the germline V gene (reference sequence). The germline V and J ends were trimmed by 2 bases and 0 bases, with 11 bases remaining between them. The CDR3 nucleotides read TGTGCCAGCAGTTTAAATCCCCTGAGCTCCTACAATGAGCAGTTCTTC. It is translated as CASSLNPLSSYNEQFF.

Ten or more counts support this clonotype. The CDR3 nucleotides are TGTGCCAGCAGCTTGGCGACTAGCGGTGAGCAGTTCTTC. Protein: CASSLATSGEQFF. J is TRBJ2-1 and V is TRBV7-2; TRBD2 matches 9 bases. Germline V lookup: CDR1 SGHTA, CDR2 FQGNSA. CDR3 length: 13 residues. V shed 3 bases and J 9 bases; nucleotides not matched to a gene: 3.

This clonotype was recorded many times. This chain connects TRBV6-2 or TRBV6-3 to TRBJ1-5; 7 bases fit TRBD1. V was pared by 6 bases and J by 3 bases, with 5 bases of the junction left unmatched. Germline-derived CDR1 and CDR2 are MNHEY and SVGEGT. This CDR3 has 14 residues. The DNA for the CDR3 is TGTGCCAGCAGAAGGACAGGCCACAATCAGCCCCAGCATTTT. Protein: CASRRTGHNQPQHF.

The table lists this clonotype with many counts. The V gene is TRBV20-1, the J gene TRBJ2-7; D is unclear. The CDR3 consists of 15 residues. The V end lost 0 bases, the J end lost 3 bases, and 15 bases lay between the germline ends. Looked up from germline, CDR1 is DFQATT and CDR2 is SNEGSKA (reference sequence). CDR3 DNA sequence: TGCAGTGCTAGAGAGTTTTTGGGCAGAAACTACGAGCAGTACTTC. It is translated as CSAREFLGRNYEQYF.